This T cell receptor beta chain appears in the sequencing data of a study of T-cell memory formation after mild COVID-19. In its sample, this clonotype was seen once. Its antigen is as yet unknown. TCRdb re-called the 5' RACE reads with MiXCR, one entry per CDR3 protein. The sample consists of roughly 410,000 distinct CDR3 sequences, 24% of them appearing once. Study conclusions and caveats: Memory sampled before infection contained some responding clones, suggesting cross-reactive memory joined. The authors did not confirm SARS-CoV-2 specificity of second-wave clones peaking day 37.

The TCR was taken from an adult woman who had mild COVID-19 (a few samples of this study predate the infection). Cell type and time point are not known. The sequencing sample was made of PBMCs or a T cell subset sorted from them (not recorded which).

The CDR3 region is CSARDSTYNQPQHF. The CDR3 DNA is TGCAGTGCGAGGGACAGCACATACAATCAGCCCCAGCATTTT. The chain couples TRBV20-1 to TRBJ1-5, with TRBD1 matching over 7 bases. The germline CDR1 and CDR2 sequences are DFQATT and SNEGSKA (reference sequence). The CDR3 loop spans 14 amino acids. The V gene end was trimmed by 6 bases and the J gene end by 3 bases; junction bases not matched to a gene: 8.